This entry is about one TCR beta chain. Its antigen has not been determined. No much larger clonotype is one base removed from it; base qualities were not supplied. Trimming removed 5 bases from V and 6 bases from J, leaving 15 bases between the germline ends. The CDR1 and CDR2 encoded by the germline V gene are SGHTA and FQGNSA. The CDR3, from cysteine to phenylalanine, totals 14 residues. Only the CDR3 DNA stays, 42 bases, in frame from base 1. Peripheral blood CD8+ and CD4+ T cells from healthy donors, Susac syndrome patients and multiple sclerosis patients were profiled by high-throughput TCR beta sequencing. Multiple sclerosis controls were treatment-naive patients with stable or active relapsing-remitting disease fulfilling revised McDonald criteria. Bulk CD8+ and CD4+ T cells were purified by magnetic negative isolation, while CD8+ TEMRA cells were enriched using FACS. Blood was drawn into EDTA tubes, processed within 24 hours, and PBMCs were isolated by density gradient centrifugation. PBMCs intended for TCR sequencing were cryopreserved in liquid nitrogen and thawed later in a water bath at 37 degrees C. Purity of sorted or isolated CD4+, CD8+ and CD8+ TEMRA cells was at least 90%.

RNA was extracted using the RNeasy kit, and roughly 0.5 to 1 microgram was reverse transcribed with random hexamers. The immunoSEQ multiplex PCR assay, which covers 54 Vbeta and 13 Jbeta segments, was used to amplify TCR beta CDR3 regions. PCR amplification bias was corrected using a synthetic template baseline for primer optimization and computational correction. The study's processing was this. Reads were assigned to V, D and J genes according to IMGT and analyzed in immunoSEQ Analyzer, with only productive sequences retained. To calculate clonality, Shannon entropy was normalized by log2 of the number of productive unique sequences and then subtracted from one. For each patient and control, public and private clones were evaluated within the 100 most prevalent clones. Clones were defined as Susac-specific when absent from the healthy and MS cohorts, from about 1,100 published viral clones and from other ImmuneACCESS disease sequences. Starting from the raw public reads, TCRdb applied fastp trimming at Q25, assembled clones with MiXCR and retained in-frame beta chains. Records with the same CDR3 protein are collapsed into one entry carrying the most frequent genes and DNA. The V and J calls follow TCRdb's processing rather than the paper's. The sample contains 110,000 or so distinct CDR3 sequences, 85% to 95% of them found a single time. The top ten hold approximately 0.097% of the sample.

The data derive from a study of CD8 T cells in Susac syndrome (dated by TCRdb to about 2019). Regarding the complete study: The study used repertoire sequencing to test whether antigen drove CD8+ T cell activation and differentiation in Susac syndrome.

Overall study outcomes, separate from this receptor: The number of individuals in the TCR sequencing and HLA analysis was acknowledged as relatively small.

Rearrangement joined TRBV7-2 to TRBJ2-3; a weak D assignment points to TRBD1 (8 bases agree). The TCR originated in a human donor with multiple sclerosis. The sample was CD4+ T cells from PBMCs. CDR3 sequence: CASSLGQGGDTQYF. The nucleotide sequence is given as TGTGCCAGCAGCCTTGGACAGGGAGGGGATACGCAGTATTTT.